The entry that follows covers one T cell receptor beta chain sequence. Its antigen remains unknown. The source of the sample is a study of OX40 agonist ivuxolimab in advanced cancers. About the research overall: Patients in dose escalation had liver, melanoma, kidney or head and neck cancers.

Excluded were patients having autoimmune disease history or systemic immunosuppression. Study-level findings and limits: Which antigen the expanded peripheral T cells recognized is unknown.

The germline V gene encodes CDR1 SEHNR and CDR2 FQNEAQ (reference sequence). CDR3 length: 15 residues. After removal of 3 bases from V and 5 bases from J, the junction contained 7 bases not matched to a gene. Measured with immunoSEQ multiplex PCR; TCRdb has only the in-frame clones, and not every one. Counted here are around 50,000 clones, roughly 89% occurring once; the ten biggest clones make up 31%. The sequence came from an adult with an advanced solid tumor such as melanoma, head and neck, liver or kidney cancer. The material was CD4+ or CD8+ T cells sorted from blood, obtained in a trial of the OX40 agonist ivuxolimab. The rearrangement joins TRBV7-9 to TRBJ2-1; the match to TRBD2 covers 7 bases. CDR3 in amino acids: CASSFAGAADNEQFF. CDR3 nucleotides: TGTGCCAGCAGCTTCGCGGGAGCTGCGGACAATGAGCAGTTCTTC.